This T cell receptor (beta chain) stems from a study of T cell changes during pregnancy in multiple sclerosis. Libraries were prepared by immunoSEQ multiplex PCR; TCRdb keeps only in-frame clonotypes and omits some of them. The sample includes under 50,000 clones, 92% of them seen just once. There are 12 residues in the CDR3. CDR1 MDHEN and CDR2 SYDVKM come from the germline V gene. Deletions cut 6 bases from V and 7 bases from J, with 12 bases between. V and J are TRBV28 and TRBJ1-2; D may be TRBD1 (5 bases). The sequencing used CD4+ T cells from peripheral blood mononuclear cells, collected in the first trimester of pregnancy. The receptor comes from a female donor with multiple sclerosis, enrolled in a pregnancy study. CDR3 region: CASSAGNLGYTF. In nucleotides, the CDR3 is TGTGCCAGCAGCGCAGGGAATCTTGGCTACACCTTC.